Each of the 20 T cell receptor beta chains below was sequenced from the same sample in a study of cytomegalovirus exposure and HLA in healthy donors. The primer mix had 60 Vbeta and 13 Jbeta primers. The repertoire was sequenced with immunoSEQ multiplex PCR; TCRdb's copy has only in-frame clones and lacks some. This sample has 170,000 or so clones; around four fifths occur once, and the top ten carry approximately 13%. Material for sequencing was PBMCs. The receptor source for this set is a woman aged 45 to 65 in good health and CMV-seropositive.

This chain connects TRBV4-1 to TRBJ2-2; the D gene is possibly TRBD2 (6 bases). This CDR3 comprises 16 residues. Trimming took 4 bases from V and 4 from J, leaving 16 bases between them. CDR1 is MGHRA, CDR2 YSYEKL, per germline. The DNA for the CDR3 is TGCGCCAGCAGCCCGCAGGGTACGCGGGGCACCGGGGAGCTGTTTTTT. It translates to CASSPQGTRGTGELFF.

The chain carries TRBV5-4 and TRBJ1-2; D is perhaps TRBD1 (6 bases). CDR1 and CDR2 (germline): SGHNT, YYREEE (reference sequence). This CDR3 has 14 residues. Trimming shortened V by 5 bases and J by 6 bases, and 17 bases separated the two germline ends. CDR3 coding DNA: TGTGCCAGCAGAATCGAACAGGGTTTGCATGGCTACACCTTC. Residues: CASRIEQGLHGYTF. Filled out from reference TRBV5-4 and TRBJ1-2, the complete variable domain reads ETGVTQSPTHLIKTRGQQVTLRCSSQSGHNTVSWYQQALGQGPQFIFQYYREEENGRGNFPPRFSGLQFPNYSSELNVNALELDDSALYLCASRIEQGLHGYTFGSGTRLTVV.

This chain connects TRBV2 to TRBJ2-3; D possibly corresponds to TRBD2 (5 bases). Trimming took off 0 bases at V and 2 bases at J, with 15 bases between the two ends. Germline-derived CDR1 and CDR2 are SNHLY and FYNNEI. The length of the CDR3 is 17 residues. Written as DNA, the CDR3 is TGTGCCAGCAGTGAAGCTGGAGGACTTTTTAACACAGATACGCAGTATTTT. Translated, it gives CASSEAGGLFNTDTQYF. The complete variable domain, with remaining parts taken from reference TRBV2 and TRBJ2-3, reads EPEVTQTPSHQVTQMGQEVILRCVPISNHLYFYWYRQILGQKVEFLVSFYNNEISEKSEIFDDQFSVERPDGSNFTLKIRSTKLEDSAMYFCASSEAGGLFNTDTQYFGPGTRLTVL.

The CDR3 DNA is TGTGCCAGCAGCCAAGTATCACTAGCGGGGGCGGGCACCGGGGAGCTGTTTTTT. It specifies CASSQVSLAGAGTGELFF. The V gene is TRBV4-2, the J gene TRBJ2-2; TRBD2 aligns across 11 bases. CDR1 and CDR2 (germline): LGHNA, YNFKEQ. Trimming cost V 1 base and J 4 bases; bases outside gene matches: 8. The CDR3 runs 18 residues.

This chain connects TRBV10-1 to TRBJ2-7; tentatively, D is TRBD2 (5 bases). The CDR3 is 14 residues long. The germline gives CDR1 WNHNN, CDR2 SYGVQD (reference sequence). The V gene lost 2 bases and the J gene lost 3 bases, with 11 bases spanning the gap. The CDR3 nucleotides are TGCGCCAGCAGTGAGGGCGGGCCCAGCTACGAGCAGTACTTC. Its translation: CASSEGGPSYEQYF.

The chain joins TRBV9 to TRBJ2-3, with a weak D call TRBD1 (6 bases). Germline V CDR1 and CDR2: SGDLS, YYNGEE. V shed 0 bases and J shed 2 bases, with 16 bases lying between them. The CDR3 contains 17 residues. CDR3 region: CASSVESGAGLTDTQYF. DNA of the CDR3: TGTGCCAGCAGCGTAGAGTCAGGGGCGGGCCTCACAGATACGCAGTATTTT.

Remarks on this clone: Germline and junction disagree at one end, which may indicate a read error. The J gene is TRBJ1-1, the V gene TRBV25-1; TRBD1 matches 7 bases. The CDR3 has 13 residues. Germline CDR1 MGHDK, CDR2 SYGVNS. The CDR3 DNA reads TGTGCCAGCAGTGAACGTCAGGGGGTAGGCCGGGTCTTT. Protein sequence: CASSERQGVGRVF. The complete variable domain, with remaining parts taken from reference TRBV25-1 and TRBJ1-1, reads EADIYQTPRYLVIGTGKKITLECSQTMGHDKMYWYQQDPGMELHLIHYSYGVNSTEKGDLSSESTVSRIRTEHFPLTLESARPSHTSQYLCASSERQGVGRVFGQGTRLTVV.

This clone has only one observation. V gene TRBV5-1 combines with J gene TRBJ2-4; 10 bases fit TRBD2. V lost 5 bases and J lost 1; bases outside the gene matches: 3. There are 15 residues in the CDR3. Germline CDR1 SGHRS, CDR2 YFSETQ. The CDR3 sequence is CASRHSGGAKNIQYF. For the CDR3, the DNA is TGCGCCAGCAGGCATAGCGGGGGGGCCAAAAACATTCAGTACTTC.

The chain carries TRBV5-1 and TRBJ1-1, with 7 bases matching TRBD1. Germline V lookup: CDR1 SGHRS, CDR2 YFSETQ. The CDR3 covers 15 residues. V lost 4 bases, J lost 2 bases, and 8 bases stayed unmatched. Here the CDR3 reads CASSLLTGINTEAFF. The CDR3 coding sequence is TGCGCCAGCAGCCTCCTGACAGGGATCAACACTGAAGCTTTCTTT.

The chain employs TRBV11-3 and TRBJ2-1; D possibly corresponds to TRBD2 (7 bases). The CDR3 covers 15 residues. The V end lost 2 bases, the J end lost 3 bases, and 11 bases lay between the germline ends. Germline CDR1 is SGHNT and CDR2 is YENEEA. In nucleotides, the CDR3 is TGTGCCAGCAGCTTAACGGGGGGCTACTACAATGAGCAGTTCTTC. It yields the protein CASSLTGGYYNEQFF.

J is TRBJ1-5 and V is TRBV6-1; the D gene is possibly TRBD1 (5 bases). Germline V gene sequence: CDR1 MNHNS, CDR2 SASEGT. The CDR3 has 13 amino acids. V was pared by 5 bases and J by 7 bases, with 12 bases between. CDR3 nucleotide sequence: TGTGCCAGCAGTCGACAGATTAGGCAGCCCCAGCATTTT. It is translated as CASSRQIRQPQHF.

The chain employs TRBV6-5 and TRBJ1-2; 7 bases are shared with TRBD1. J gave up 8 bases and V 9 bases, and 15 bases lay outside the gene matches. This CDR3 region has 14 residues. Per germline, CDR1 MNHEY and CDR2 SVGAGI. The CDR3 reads CASYRGGGGKGYTF. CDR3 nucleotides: TGTGCCAGTTACAGGGGAGGAGGGGGTAAGGGCTACACCTTC.

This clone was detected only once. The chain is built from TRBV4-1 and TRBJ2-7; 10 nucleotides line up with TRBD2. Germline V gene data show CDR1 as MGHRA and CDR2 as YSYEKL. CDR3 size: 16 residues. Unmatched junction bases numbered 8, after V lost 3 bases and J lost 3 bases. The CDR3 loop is CASSQLAGALLYEQYF. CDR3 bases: TGCGCCAGCAGCCAGCTAGCGGGGGCCCTCCTCTACGAGCAGTACTTC.

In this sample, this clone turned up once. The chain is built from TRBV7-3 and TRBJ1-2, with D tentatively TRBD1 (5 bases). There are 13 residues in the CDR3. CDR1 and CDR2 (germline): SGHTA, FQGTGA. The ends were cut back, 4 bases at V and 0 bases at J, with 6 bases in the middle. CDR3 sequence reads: CASSWGPNYGYTF. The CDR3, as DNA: TGTGCCAGCAGCTGGGGCCCTAACTATGGCTACACCTTC.

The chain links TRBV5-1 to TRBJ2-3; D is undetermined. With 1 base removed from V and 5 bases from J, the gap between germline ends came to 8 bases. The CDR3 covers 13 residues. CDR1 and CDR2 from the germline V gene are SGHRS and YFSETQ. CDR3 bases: TGCGCCAGCAGCTTGATGGTCGGAGATACGCAGTATTTT. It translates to CASSLMVGDTQYF.

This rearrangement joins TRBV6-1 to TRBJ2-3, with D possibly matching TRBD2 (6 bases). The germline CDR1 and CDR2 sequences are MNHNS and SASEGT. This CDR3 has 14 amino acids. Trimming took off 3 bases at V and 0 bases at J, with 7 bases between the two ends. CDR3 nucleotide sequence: TGTGCCAGCAGTGACGGGACTAGCACAGATACGCAGTATTTT. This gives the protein CASSDGTSTDTQYF.

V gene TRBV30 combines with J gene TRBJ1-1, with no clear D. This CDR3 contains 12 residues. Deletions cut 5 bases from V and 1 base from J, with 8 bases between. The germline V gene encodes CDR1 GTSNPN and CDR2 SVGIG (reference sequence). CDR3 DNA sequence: TGTGCCTGGTGGTCAGGGAACACTGAAGCTTTCTTT. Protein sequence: CAWWSGNTEAFF.

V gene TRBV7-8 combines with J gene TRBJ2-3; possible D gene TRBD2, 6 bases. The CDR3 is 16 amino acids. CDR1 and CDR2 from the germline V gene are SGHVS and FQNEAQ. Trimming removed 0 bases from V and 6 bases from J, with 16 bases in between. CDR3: CASSLAWRGGSDTQYF. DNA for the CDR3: TGTGCCAGCAGCTTAGCGTGGCGGGGTGGGTCGGATACGCAGTATTTT.

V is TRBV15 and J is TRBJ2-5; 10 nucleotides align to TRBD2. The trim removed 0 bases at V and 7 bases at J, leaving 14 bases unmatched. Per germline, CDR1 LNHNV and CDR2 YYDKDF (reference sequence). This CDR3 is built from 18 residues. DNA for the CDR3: TGTGCCACCAGCAGAGATCTTGGGCTAGCGGGGGTCGGGGGGACCCAGTACTTC. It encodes CATSRDLGLAGVGGTQYF.

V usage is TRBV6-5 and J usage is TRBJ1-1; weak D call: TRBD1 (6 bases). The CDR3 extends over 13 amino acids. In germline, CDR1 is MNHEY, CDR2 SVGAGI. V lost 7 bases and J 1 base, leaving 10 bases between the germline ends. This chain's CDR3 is CASTVQGNTEAFF. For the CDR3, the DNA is TGTGCCAGCACCGTACAGGGGAACACTGAAGCTTTCTTT.